This TCR beta chain was identified during a study of response to subunit inactivated influenza vaccine. Study-level findings and limits: Seasonal influenza vaccination, on each occasion, was suggested by the authors to recruit few new T cells.

Of note for this clonotype: The antigen is not known.

TCRdb passed the RT-PCR reads through MiXCR, listing each CDR3 protein once. The table records roughly 460,000 distinct CDR3 sequences, approximately 11% of them present only once. V was clipped by 4 bases and J by 9 bases; unmatched bases: 14. The germline V gene has CDR1 LNHNV and CDR2 YYDKDF (reference sequence). The CDR3 runs 16 residues. Sequenced material: PBMCs from blood, taken roughly 6 weeks after vaccination. This receptor was obtained from a man aged 45-65 years who received an inactivated influenza vaccine. The chain uses TRBV15 and TRBJ2-1; 8 bases agree with TRBD1. CDR3 amino acids: CATSTIQDRVEREQFF. The CDR3 DNA follows: TGTGCCACCAGCACTATTCAGGACAGGGTAGAGCGTGAGCAGTTCTTC.